This T cell receptor beta chain was sequenced for a study of cytomegalovirus exposure and HLA in healthy donors. Study observations and caveats: Generally TCR sequences proved uncommon, though certain public TCRs appeared in numerous donors. Most of the TCR beta V segments (in an earlier analysis) were productive either about 87% or about 30% of the time. In a later analysis, parvovirus B19, influenza, CMV and Epstein-Barr virus appeared linked to several top co-occurrence clusters.

The germline CDR1 and CDR2 sequences are SEHNR and FQNEAQ (reference sequence). J gave up 8 bases and V 4 bases, and 10 bases lay outside the gene matches. This CDR3 spans 14 amino acids. In the PCR, 60 Vbeta and 13 Jbeta primers were used. The method was immunoSEQ multiplex PCR; TCRdb's version includes in-frame clones alone and lacks a portion of them. This sample has under 110,000 clones; around three quarters occur once, and the top ten carry roughly 6%. As for this clone: The antigen remains undetermined.

Sequencing was performed on PBMCs. This TCR came from a woman in her 50s in good health and CMV-seropositive. The chain is built from TRBV7-9 and TRBJ1-2, with 7 bases matching TRBD1. CDR3 DNA: TGTGCCAGCAGCTCCGGACAGGCCCGACGGGGCTACACCTTC. This gives the protein CASSSGQARRGYTF.